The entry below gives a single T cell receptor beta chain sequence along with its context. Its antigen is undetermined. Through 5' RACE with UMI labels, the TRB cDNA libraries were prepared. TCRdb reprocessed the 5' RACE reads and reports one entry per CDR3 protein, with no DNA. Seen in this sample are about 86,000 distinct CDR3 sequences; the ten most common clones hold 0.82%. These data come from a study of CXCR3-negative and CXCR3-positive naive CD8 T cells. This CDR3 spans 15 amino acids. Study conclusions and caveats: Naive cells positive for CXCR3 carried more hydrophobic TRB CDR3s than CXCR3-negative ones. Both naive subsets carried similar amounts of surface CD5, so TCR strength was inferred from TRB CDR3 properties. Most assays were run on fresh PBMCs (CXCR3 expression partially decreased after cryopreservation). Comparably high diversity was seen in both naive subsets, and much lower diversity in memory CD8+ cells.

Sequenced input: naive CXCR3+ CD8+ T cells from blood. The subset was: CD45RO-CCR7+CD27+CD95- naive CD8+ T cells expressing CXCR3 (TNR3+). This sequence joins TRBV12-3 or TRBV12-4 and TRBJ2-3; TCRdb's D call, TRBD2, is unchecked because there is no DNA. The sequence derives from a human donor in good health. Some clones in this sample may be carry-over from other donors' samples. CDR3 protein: CASSFGPGTSEAQYF.